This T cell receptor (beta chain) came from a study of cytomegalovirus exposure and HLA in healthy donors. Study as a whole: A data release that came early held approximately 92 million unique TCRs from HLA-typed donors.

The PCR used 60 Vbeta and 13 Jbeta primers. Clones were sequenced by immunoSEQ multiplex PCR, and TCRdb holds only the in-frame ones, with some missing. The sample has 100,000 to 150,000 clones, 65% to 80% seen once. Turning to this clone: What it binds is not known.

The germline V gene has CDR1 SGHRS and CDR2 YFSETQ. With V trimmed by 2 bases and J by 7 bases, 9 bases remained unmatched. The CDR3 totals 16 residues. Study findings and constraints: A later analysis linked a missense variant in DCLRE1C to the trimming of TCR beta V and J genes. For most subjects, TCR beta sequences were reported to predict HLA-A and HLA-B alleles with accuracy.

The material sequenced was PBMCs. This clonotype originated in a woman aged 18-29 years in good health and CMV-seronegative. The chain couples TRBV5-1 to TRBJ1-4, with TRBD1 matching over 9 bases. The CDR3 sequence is CASSFEQGAGFEKLFF. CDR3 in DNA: TGCGCCAGCAGCTTCGAACAGGGGGCGGGTTTTGAAAAACTGTTTTTT.